The 15 T cell receptor beta chains presented below share a single source sample, sequenced in a study of radiation and T cells in renal cell carcinoma. Noted time point: blood 4 weeks post-SBRT, at nephrectomy. Treatment specified: 15 Gy SBRT to primary tumor, nephrectomy 4 weeks later. Profiling relied on immunoSEQ multiplex PCR, and the TCRdb table lists in-frame clones only, not all of them. The repertoire holds fewer than 85,000 clones, with approximately 90% as singletons. The sample was blood, taken from a patient whose treatment included radiotherapy and nephrectomy. All receptors come from an older woman with renal cell carcinoma.

The chain recombines TRBV4-1 with TRBJ2-3, with D perhaps matching TRBD2 (6 bases). The germline V gene has CDR1 MGHRA and CDR2 YSYEKL. Between the trimmed V and J ends, which lost 1 base and 6 bases, there was a span of 11 bases. This CDR3 comprises 14 residues. CDR3 region: CASSQGLVGDTQYF. The CDR3 region has the DNA TGCGCCAGCAGCCAAGGACTAGTCGGCGATACGCAGTATTTT.

The rearrangement links TRBV5-8 to TRBJ1-2; D remains unclear. CDR3 length: 13 amino acids. The germline V gene has CDR1 SGHTS and CDR2 YDEGEE. V was shortened by 0 bases and J by 8 bases, with 11 bases between the two germline ends. The CDR3 DNA sequence: TGTGCCAGCAGCTTGGGCCTCCTGGGAGGCTACACCTTC. Translation gives CASSLGLLGGYTF.

V gene TRBV28 combines with J gene TRBJ2-1; a weak D match, TRBD2 (7 bases). Germline loops: CDR1 MDHEN, CDR2 SYDVKM. The CDR3 has 15 residues. V lost 7 bases and J 1 base, leaving 14 bases between the germline ends. CDR3: CASTLGGGSYNEQFF. The DNA for the CDR3 is TGTGCCAGCACCTTAGGGGGGGGGTCCTACAATGAGCAGTTCTTC.

For the CDR3, the DNA is TGTGCCAGTAGTCCCCAGCGGACCTCCAATCAGCCCCAGCATTTT. It encodes CASSPQRTSNQPQHF. This chain uses TRBV19 with TRBJ1-5; D not certain. Germline lookup yields CDR1 LNHDA and CDR2 SQIVND (reference sequence). With 5 bases removed from V and 3 bases from J, the gap between germline ends came to 14 bases. CDR3 length: 15 amino acids.

CDR3 sequence: CASSIGGNPDTQYF. The CDR3 coding sequence is TGTGCCAGCAGCATCGGGGGGAACCCAGATACGCAGTATTTT. This chain uses TRBV11-2 with TRBJ2-3; the match to TRBD2 covers 7 bases. V lost 5 bases, J lost 4 bases, and 6 bases stayed unmatched. Germline assignment: CDR1 SGHAT and CDR2 FQNNGV. The CDR3 is 14 amino acids.

The CDR3 loop is CASSFGGNTIYF. The CDR3 DNA sequence: TGTGCCAGCAGCTTCGGGGGAAACACCATATATTTT. This chain joins TRBV11-2 and TRBJ1-3, with D unclear. Germline V gene sequence: CDR1 SGHAT, CDR2 FQNNGV. With 3 bases removed from V and 4 bases from J, the gap between germline ends came to 4 bases. The CDR3 has 12 residues.

The rearrangement joins TRBV6-6 to TRBJ1-2, with 7 positions matching TRBD1. Germline trimming cut 4 bases from V and 0 bases from J; bases unmatched to any gene: 8. This CDR3 is 16 amino acids long. Germline-derived CDR1 and CDR2 are MNHNY and SVGAGI (reference sequence). This CDR3 is CASSLGRDRANYGYTF. Here the CDR3 DNA reads TGTGCCAGCAGTTTGGGACGGGACAGAGCTAACTATGGCTACACCTTC.

In nucleotides, the CDR3 is TGTGCCTGGAGTCGTAACACCGGGGAGCTGTTTTTT. This encodes CAWSRNTGELFF. The chain uses TRBV30 and TRBJ2-2, with D uncertain. The CDR3 has 12 residues. Trimming removed 2 bases from V and 2 bases from J, with 3 bases in between. Germline V gives CDR1 GTSNPN, CDR2 SVGIG (reference sequence).

This clone was counted a single time. The V gene is TRBV4-3, the J gene TRBJ2-6, with no clear D. The germline V gene encodes CDR1 LGHNA and CDR2 YSLEER. This CDR3 region has 14 residues. With 1 base removed from V and 2 bases from J, the gap between germline ends came to 3 bases. The CDR3 nucleotides read TGCGCCAGCAGCCAAGGGACTGGGGCCAACGTCCTGACTTTC. Translating it yields CASSQGTGANVLTF.

The rearrangement joins TRBV4-1 to TRBJ2-7, with 9 positions matching TRBD1. In germline, CDR1 is MGHRA, CDR2 YSYEKL. This CDR3 is built from 14 residues. Trimming at V came to 5 bases and at J to 2 bases, leaving 4 bases not matched to a gene. The DNA for the CDR3 is TGCGCCAGCAGCTACCGGGACAGGGCCTACGAGCAGTACTTC. This gives the protein CASSYRDRAYEQYF.

J is TRBJ2-1 and V is TRBV19; 7 positions agree with TRBD2. Trimming cost V 5 bases and J 1 base; bases outside gene matches: 8. This CDR3 is built from 16 residues. Germline V gene sequence: CDR1 LNHDA, CDR2 SQIVND (reference sequence). CDR3 sequence (DNA): TGTGCCAGTAGTGTGCCACGCGGGGGTTCCTACAATGAGCAGTTCTTC. Translation gives CASSVPRGGSYNEQFF.

J is TRBJ2-7 and V is TRBV5-1; possibly TRBD1 for D (5 bases). The CDR3 runs 14 residues. V was trimmed by 1 base and J by 1 base, leaving 9 bases between them. Germline CDR1 and CDR2: SGHRS and YFSETQ. The CDR3 region is CASSLRQGSYEQYF. CDR3 DNA sequence: TGCGCCAGCAGCTTGAGGCAGGGTTCCTACGAGCAGTACTTC.

The chain employs TRBV5-6 and TRBJ1-2; D gene ambiguous. CDR3 length equals 12 residues. Germline V CDR1 and CDR2: SGHDT, YYEEEE. Trimming stripped 0 bases from V and 8 bases from J, with 8 bases between. CDR3 sequence reads: CASSLAGPGYTF. The CDR3 coding sequence is TGTGCCAGCAGCTTGGCCGGGCCGGGCTACACCTTC.

The rearrangement uses TRBV29-1 and TRBJ2-3, with TRBD1 matching over 8 bases. The length of the CDR3 is 13 residues. The germline V gene has CDR1 SQVTM and CDR2 ANQGSEA. Trimming took 7 bases from V and 0 from J; bases not matched to a gene: 3. The CDR3 bases are TGCAGCGCGGACAGGGCGAGCACAGATACGCAGTATTTT. It codes for CSADRASTDTQYF.

The V and J genes are TRBV7-8 and TRBJ2-7, with TRBD2 identical over 9 bases. J was trimmed by 2 bases and V by 0 bases; bases with no gene match: 2. The CDR3 covers 15 residues. Germline loops: CDR1 SGHVS, CDR2 FQNEAQ. CDR3 amino acids: CASSLARGGAYEQYF. In DNA form, the CDR3 reads TGTGCCAGCAGCTTAGCGCGGGGGGGGGCCTACGAGCAGTACTTC.